These T cell receptor beta chains were read from a single sample in a study of response to subunit inactivated influenza vaccine. Each CDR3 protein is one row after TCRdb ran MiXCR on the RT-PCR reads. The profile covers around 200,000 distinct CDR3 sequences, with less than 15% appearing a single time and 25% to 35% taken by the ten largest. This sample also appeared in a second study, on T cells expressing NK-cell markers.

The input for sequencing was CD8+ T cells sorted from PBMCs, taken 11 to 12 days after vaccination. The receptor set was obtained from a man aged 50-60 years who received an inactivated influenza vaccine. CDR3s include the opening cysteine and the closing phenylalanine or tryptophan. The order of the fields is CDR3 protein, CDR3 DNA, D gene, clone size, V gene, J gene. The D gene is left open where the match is weak. Clone size is not always given. Where it is, it says once, few, many or a class for expanded clones.

CASRLDRADYEQYF	TGCGCCAGCAGATTAGACAGGGCTGACTACGAGCAGTACTTC	TRBD1	many	TRBV5-1	TRBJ2-7
CASSNTGTGNTEAFF	TGCGCCAGCAGCAATACCGGGACAGGGAACACTGAAGCTTTCTTT	TRBD1	few	TRBV4-1	TRBJ1-1
CASSLSGATRHNEQFF	TGTGCCAGCAGTTTATCAGGGGCTACGCGACACAATGAGCAGTTCTTC	-	-	TRBV27	TRBJ2-1
CASSFEREDLYNEQFF	TGTGCCAGCAGTTTTGAGCGGGAGGACCTATACAATGAGCAGTTCTTC	TRBD2	few	TRBV28	TRBJ2-1
CASSGFPSYEQYF	TGTGCCAGCTCAGGGTTTCCCTCCTACGAGCAGTACTTC	-	-	TRBV18	TRBJ2-7
CAMGPRLLYNEQFF	TGTGCCATGGGCCCCCGGCTCCTCTACAATGAGCAGTTCTTC	-	-	TRBV5-5	TRBJ2-1
CASSWAKGNTEAFF	TGTGCCAGCAGCTGGGCGAAGGGGAACACTGAAGCTTTCTTT	-	few	TRBV13	TRBJ1-1
CASRSRLAGVGVSYNEQFF	TGTGCCAGCAGATCCAGACTAGCGGGAGTAGGGGTCTCCTACAATGAGCAGTTCTTC	TRBD2	few	TRBV12-3/TRBV12-4	TRBJ2-1
CASSSSGPNTGELFF	TGTGCCAGCAGCTCTAGCGGTCCGAACACCGGGGAGCTGTTTTTT	TRBD2	-	TRBV12-3/TRBV12-4	TRBJ2-2
CASSYSTSRNRAQYF	TGTGCCAGCAGTTACTCGACTAGCCGAAACCGGGCCCAGTACTTC	TRBD2	-	TRBV6-2/TRBV6-3	TRBJ2-5
CASSLGQSYVGNEQFF	TGCGCCAGCAGCCTGGGACAGTCTTACGTGGGCAATGAGCAGTTCTTC	TRBD1	many	TRBV4-1	TRBJ2-1
CASSQGGRSGLAGVGQETQYF	TGCGCCAGCAGCCAAGGTGGTCGGTCGGGACTAGCGGGAGTGGGCCAAGAGACCCAGTACTTC	TRBD2	few	TRBV4-1	TRBJ2-5
CASSYSRIDNYGYTF	TGTGCCAGCAGTTACTCGAGAATAGACAACTATGGCTACACCTTC	-	-	TRBV6-5	TRBJ1-2
CASSQDPGGGEAFF	TGCGCCAGCAGCCAAGATCCTGGTGGGGGTGAAGCTTTCTTT	-	few	TRBV4-1	TRBJ1-1
CASSHGTWSYEQYF	TGTGCCAGCAGTCACGGGACATGGAGTTACGAGCAGTACTTC	-	many	TRBV28	TRBJ2-7
CASRPSGGANSGELFF	TGTGCCAGCAGACCGAGCGGGGGGGCCAATAGCGGGGAGCTGTTTTTT	TRBD2	many	TRBV28	TRBJ2-2
CASGWGQKNIQYF	TGTGCCAGCGGGTGGGGGCAGAAAAACATTCAGTACTTC	-	-	TRBV27	TRBJ2-4
CASSLGDGANYGYTF	TGTGCCAGCAGCTTAGGGGACGGTGCCAACTATGGCTACACCTTC	-	-	TRBV7-9	TRBJ1-2
CASSEWGTDNSPLHF	TGTGCCAGCAGTGAGTGGGGGACTGATAATTCACCCCTCCACTTT	-	many	TRBV2	TRBJ1-6
CASSSGQGRDEQYF	TGTGCCAGCAGCTCCGGACAGGGTCGGGACGAGCAGTACTTC	TRBD1	-	TRBV9	TRBJ2-7
CASSQVPLDRTNTEAFF	TGCGCCAGCAGCCAAGTCCCCCTGGACAGGACGAACACTGAAGCTTTCTTT	TRBD1	few	TRBV4-1	TRBJ1-1
CATDTPHGDTQYF	TGTGCCACAGACACCCCACATGGGGATACGCAGTATTTT	-	few	TRBV10-3	TRBJ2-3
CASSQVPAEQTEAFF	TGTGCCAGCAGCCAAGTTCCGGCCGAACAAACCGAAGCTTTCTTT	-	few	TRBV3-1	TRBJ1-1
CSVEAQQGPWYGYTF	TGCAGCGTTGAAGCCCAACAGGGCCCGTGGTATGGCTACACCTTC	-	few	TRBV29-1	TRBJ1-2
CSARGVRDPNNEQFF	TGCAGTGCTAGGGGAGTCCGGGACCCCAACAATGAGCAGTTCTTC	-	few	TRBV20-1	TRBJ2-1
CAGRGSGESYNEQFF	TGTGCCGGGAGAGGTAGCGGGGAATCCTACAATGAGCAGTTCTTC	TRBD2	few	TRBV2	TRBJ2-1
CASSVDGASGHTQYF	TGTGCCAGCAGCGTAGATGGGGCTAGCGGACATACGCAGTATTTT	TRBD2	-	TRBV7-2	TRBJ2-3
CASSLGGEETQYF	TGTGCCAGCAGCTTAGGGGGGGAAGAGACCCAGTACTTC	-	many	TRBV11-2	TRBJ2-5
CASSVDRVYEQYF	TGTGCCAGCAGTGTGGACAGGGTTTACGAGCAGTACTTC	TRBD1	-	TRBV12-3/TRBV12-4	TRBJ2-7
CASSAFSGETQYF	TGTGCCAGCAGCGCCTTTAGCGGGGAGACCCAGTACTTC	TRBD2	few	TRBV11-2	TRBJ2-5
CASSLSVRGTDTQYF	TGTGCCAGCAGTTTATCAGTTAGGGGCACAGATACGCAGTATTTT	-	-	TRBV27	TRBJ2-3
CASSLDLAGINEQFF	TGTGCCAGCAGCTTAGATCTAGCGGGAATCAATGAGCAGTTCTTC	TRBD2	few	TRBV7-2	TRBJ2-1
CASSLGGGGALNEQFF	TGTGCCAGCAGTTTAGGTGGGGGGGGGGCCCTCAATGAGCAGTTCTTC	-	-	TRBV12-3/TRBV12-4	TRBJ2-1
CASSLDRDNQPQHF	TGTGCCAGCAGTCTGGACAGGGACAATCAGCCCCAGCATTTT	TRBD1	few	TRBV2	TRBJ1-5